These 9 T cell receptor beta chains share one sample of origin, sequenced in a study of blood T cell repertoires in COVID-19. Assay: immunoSEQ multiplex PCR; the TCRdb copy retains only in-frame clones and omits some. The sample records around 400,000 clones, just under 90% being singletons. The sequencing input was PBMCs or T cells enriched from blood (not recorded which). The receptors shown here come from a woman between 25 and 40 years old who had recovered from COVID-19.

This sequence joins TRBV7-9 and TRBJ1-1; 9 nucleotides line up with TRBD1. Germline lookup yields CDR1 SEHNR and CDR2 FQNEAQ (reference sequence). The J segment lost 0 bases and the V segment lost 4 bases, leaving 12 bases of the junction unmatched. This CDR3 is built from 18 residues. This CDR3 reads CASSSSDRGWTMNTEAFF. The DNA of the CDR3 is TGTGCCAGCAGCTCGTCTGACAGGGGGTGGACCATGAACACTGAAGCTTTCTTT.

The chain is built from TRBV2 and TRBJ2-1; 12 nucleotides match TRBD2. The CDR3 sequence is 16 residues long. V shed 2 bases, J shed 7 bases, and the junction held 6 bases outside the gene matches. Germline loops: CDR1 SNHLY, CDR2 FYNNEI. The CDR3 loop reads CASSESLGLAGNEQFF. The DNA for the CDR3 is TGTGCCAGCAGTGAAAGTTTGGGACTAGCGGGTAATGAGCAGTTCTTC. Variable domain in full (rest from reference TRBV2 and TRBJ2-1): EPEVTQTPSHQVTQMGQEVILRCVPISNHLYFYWYRQILGQKVEFLVSFYNNEISEKSEIFDDQFSVERPDGSNFTLKIRSTKLEDSAMYFCASSESLGLAGNEQFFGPGTRLTVL.

The chain uses TRBV7-9 and TRBJ2-5; 8 bases fit TRBD1. This CDR3 is 15 amino acids long. V lost 5 bases, J lost 2 bases, and 7 bases stayed unmatched. Germline CDR1 reads SEHNR; CDR2 reads FQNEAQ (reference sequence). DNA of the CDR3: TGTGCCAGCAGCCCCTGGGACAGGACACAAGAGACCCAGTACTTC. It codes for CASSPWDRTQETQYF.

This sequence joins TRBV20-1 and TRBJ2-5; 11 bases line up with TRBD2. Germline V gene sequence: CDR1 DFQATT, CDR2 SNEGSKA (reference sequence). The V gene end was trimmed by 3 bases and the J gene end by 3 bases; junction bases not matched to a gene: 6. The CDR3 runs to 15 residues. In DNA form, the CDR3 reads TGCAGTGCTAGTCCACTAGCGGGAGTTGAAGAGACCCAGTACTTC. Translating gives CSASPLAGVEETQYF.

The V call is TRBV5-6, the J call TRBJ1-3; 7 bases map to TRBD1. The CDR3 covers 17 residues. The junction had 12 bases not matched to a gene; V was cut back by 4 bases and J by 2 bases. CDR1 SGHDT and CDR2 YYEEEE come from the germline V gene. CDR3 coding DNA: TGTGCCAGCAGCGCGGGACAGCGGTTACATCCTGGAAACACCATATATTTT. Translation: CASSAGQRLHPGNTIYF.

The V and J genes are TRBV4-3 and TRBJ1-2, with 7 bases aligning to TRBD1. V gave up 1 base and J gave up 4 bases; unmatched junction bases: 3. The CDR3 covers 14 residues. Germline V gene sequence: CDR1 LGHNA, CDR2 YSLEER. The CDR3 spells CASSQGRQGYGYTF. The CDR3 DNA sequence: TGCGCCAGCAGCCAAGGTCGACAGGGCTATGGCTACACCTTC.

This chain's CDR3 is CASSFRGHTLHF. CDR3 sequence (DNA): TGTGCCAGCAGCTTCAGGGGTCACACCCTCCACTTT. The chain links TRBV7-9 to TRBJ1-6, with a tentative D call TRBD1 (6 bases). This CDR3 is 12 amino acids long. The germline V gene has CDR1 SEHNR and CDR2 FQNEAQ (reference sequence). Between the trimmed V and J ends, which lost 3 bases and 14 bases, there was a span of 11 bases. Based on the CDR3 plus reference TRBV7-9 and TRBJ1-6, the full variable domain is DTGVSQNPRHKITKRGQNVTFRCDPISEHNRLYWYRQTLGQGPEFLTYFQNEAQLEKSRLLSDRFSAERPKGSFSTLEIQRTEQGDSAMYLCASSFRGHTLHFGNGTRLTVT.

A remark on this clone: This specimen includes other DNA sequences encoding the same CDR3. V gene TRBV25-1 combines with J gene TRBJ1-2, with D unclear. The V end lost 4 bases, the J end lost 1 base, and 4 bases lay between the germline ends. This CDR3 region has 12 residues. The germline V gene encodes CDR1 MGHDK and CDR2 SYGVNS. CDR3 DNA sequence: TGTGCCAGCAGTGTTCTTAACTATGGCTACACCTTC. This encodes CASSVLNYGYTF.

This clone was counted a single time. The chain links TRBV28 to TRBJ2-1, with a weak D call TRBD2 (6 bases). This CDR3 has 15 amino acids. V lost 6 bases, J lost 3 bases, and 15 bases lay in between. Germline CDR1 is MDHEN and CDR2 is SYDVKM. The CDR3: CASRALSGVYNEQFF. CDR3 in DNA: TGTGCCAGCAGGGCGCTATCGGGAGTCTACAATGAGCAGTTCTTC.